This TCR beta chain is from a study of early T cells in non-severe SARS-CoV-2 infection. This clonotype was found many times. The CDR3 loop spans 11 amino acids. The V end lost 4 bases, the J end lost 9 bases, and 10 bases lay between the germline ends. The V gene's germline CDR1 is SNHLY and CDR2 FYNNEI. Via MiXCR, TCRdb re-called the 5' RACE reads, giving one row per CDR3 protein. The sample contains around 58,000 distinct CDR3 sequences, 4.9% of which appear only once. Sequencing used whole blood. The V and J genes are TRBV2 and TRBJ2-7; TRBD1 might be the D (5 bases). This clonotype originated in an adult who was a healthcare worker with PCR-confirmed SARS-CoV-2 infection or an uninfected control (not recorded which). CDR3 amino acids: CASSAGSMQYF. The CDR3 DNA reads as TGTGCCAGCAGTGCAGGGTCCATGCAGTACTTC.